The entry that follows covers one T cell receptor beta chain sequence. This entry is derived from a study of T cell responses to AZD1222 COVID-19 vaccine. This CDR3 has 18 amino acids. V shed 4 bases, J shed 0 bases, and the junction held 12 bases outside the gene matches. The germline CDR1 and CDR2 sequences are SGDLS and YYNGEE. The assay was immunoSEQ multiplex PCR, and TCRdb's table has in-frame clones only and misses some. The data hold 75,000 to 100,000 clones, with 75% to 90% observed a single time. The sequence derives from an adult in good health. Sequencing used peripheral blood, obtained on day 0 of AZD1222 vaccination. The rearrangement uses TRBV9 and TRBJ2-1; 8 nucleotides match TRBD2. Written as DNA, the CDR3 is TGTGCCAGCAGCACCCTGGAGTCTAGCGGGTTCTCCTACAATGAGCAGTTCTTC. The encoded protein is CASSTLESSGFSYNEQFF.